One T cell receptor beta chain is described in this entry. V was pared by 5 bases and J by 11 bases, with 10 bases of the junction left unmatched. The CDR3 consists of 13 residues. These data are taken from a study of blood T cell repertoires in COVID-19. In the authors' workflow: Using reference gene primer amplification, nucleated cell counts were estimated. The table came from immunoSEQ multiplex PCR; TCRdb's copy has only in-frame clones and leaves some out. Clone size and the V and J calls come from that table; the DNA yielded D and trimming. Here the sample spans a few hundred thousand clones, around nine tenths being singletons.

This receptor was identified in a man aged 35-49 years who had recovered from COVID-19. The chain is built from TRBV12-3 or TRBV12-4 and TRBJ1-1; TRBD1 agrees at 8 bases. The sample taken for sequencing was peripheral blood. Here the CDR3 DNA reads TGTGCCAGCAGTCCCCGACAGGGGAGGGAGGCTTTCTTT. It specifies CASSPRQGREAFF.